This section outlines one TCR beta chain sequence together with its context. Antigen unknown. The germline gives CDR1 MNHEY, CDR2 SVGAGI. This CDR3 is 13 amino acids long. This record comes from a study of shared clonotypes between healthy human individuals. Recent vaccinations or acute infections were absent in the healthy HIV-negative adult donors. The study drew all its donors from Caucasian adults living in Nashville, Tennessee. Study-level results: Investigators expected sequencing depth to affect clonotype sharing among donors.

Sequencing was performed with immunoSEQ multiplex PCR; in TCRdb, only in-frame clones are kept and a portion is missing. Of more than 550,000 clones listed, 72% are singletons. The sample was memory CD4+ T cells sorted from blood. Specified subset: CD45RA-negative fraction. The rearrangement joins TRBV6-5 to TRBJ2-5; no definite D call. TRBJ2-7 matches the DNA end more closely, so the J call is doubtful. This clonotype was obtained from a woman under 40 in good health. The CDR3 DNA sequence: TGTGCCAGCAGTTACGGGGTCACCTACGAGCAGTACTTC. This encodes CASSYGVTYEQYF.